This T cell receptor beta chain was observed in a study of OX40 agonist ivuxolimab in advanced cancers. Regarding the study in general: Ivuxolimab was a fully human IgG2 agonistic monoclonal antibody targeting the costimulatory receptor OX40 (CD134). Intravenous ivuxolimab was administered to patients every 2 weeks at six dose levels: 0.01, 0.1, 0.3, 1.5, 3 and 10 mg/kg. Among the roughly 50 dose-escalation patients, around 20 had hepatocellular carcinoma, 15 melanoma, 9 renal cell carcinoma and 9 head and neck cancer. In the dose-escalation cohort, 70% to 85% of patients were male, and the mean age was 60 years with a range of roughly 23 to 79. Prior anti-PD-1, anti-PD-L1 or anti-CTLA-4 therapy was permitted, and 35% to 40% of dose-escalation patients had received checkpoint inhibitors. Partial responses were achieved by three dose-escalation patients, of whom one had hepatocellular carcinoma and two had cutaneous melanoma. Peripheral TCRbeta sequencing aimed to test whether ivuxolimab altered TCR sequence diversity and caused clonal T-cell expansion. The paper reports the monotherapy dose-escalation portion (N of about 54 patients) of the phase I ivuxolimab trial. Results and caveats for the whole study, not just this receptor: At doses from 0.1 to 3.0 mg/kg, clonal expansion was seen in both CD4+ and CD8+ blood T cells between baseline and week 6. Antigen specificity was not determined for the clonally expanded peripheral T cells. In the 0.1-3.0 mg/kg groups, partial responders had among the lowest normalized peripheral clonal expansion, particularly in CD8+ T cells. After ivuxolimab, more expanded clones were found on average in CD8+ T cells than in CD4+ T cells. Low levels of normalized T-cell clonal expansion were also seen in some patients who did not respond.

The CDR3 has 14 amino acids, counting the end cysteine and phenylalanine. Only the CDR3 portion is preserved as DNA: 42 bases, with reading frame beginning at the first base. From V the trimming removes 0 bases and from J it removes 6 bases, while the gene matches leave 5 bases of the junction unaccounted for. Looking up the germline V gene yields CDR1 KGHSH and CDR2 LQKENI. Patients with a history of autoimmune disease or receiving systemic immunosuppression were excluded from the trial. Peripheral blood for TCR sequencing was collected from all dose cohorts at baseline, on cycle 4 day 1, and on cycle 7 day 1. The samples were drawn from a first-in-human, open-label, multicenter phase I dose-escalation trial of ivuxolimab. Adults with locally advanced or metastatic melanoma, renal cell carcinoma, hepatocellular carcinoma or head and neck squamous cell carcinoma were enrolled in the trial. Before TCR sequencing, CD4+ T cells and CD8+ T cells from peripheral blood were sorted into separate populations.

Genomic DNA was isolated from the sorted cells so that the TCRbeta CDR3 region could be sequenced. The immunoSEQ Assay was used to sequence the TCRbeta CDR3 regions. TCRdb provides this immuneACCESS table in a form limited to in-frame rearrangements. Some clones are lacking; in checked studies, under half of them reflect an unresolved V gene, and why the rest are absent is not known. In all, the sample holds roughly 80,000 clones, and 65% to 90% of those were seen once. 1.5% to 2% of the sample belongs to the ten largest clones. As regards this clone: The target of this receptor is not known. Base qualities are not at hand, and no much larger clone is one base apart.

The rearrangement joined TRBV18 to TRBJ2-7; 7 bases in the junction line up with TRBD1. The material was CD4+ or CD8+ T cells sorted from blood, obtained in a trial of the OX40 agonist ivuxolimab. The sequence derives from an adult with an advanced solid tumor such as melanoma, head and neck, liver or kidney cancer. The encoded CDR3 is CASSPPGQKFEQYF. The DNA sequence reads TGTGCCAGCTCACCACCGGGACAGAAATTCGAGCAGTACTTC.